The 17 T cell receptor beta chains below come from one sample, sequenced in a study of immune evolution from preneoplasia to lung adenocarcinoma. Generated by immunoSEQ multiplex PCR, the TCRdb table keeps only in-frame clones and is missing some. The profile covers approximately 12,000 clones, with 80% to 90% appearing a single time and roughly 3.5% taken by the ten largest. Material: FFPE invasive lung adenocarcinoma tissue. The receptor set was obtained from a person aged 70 to 85 with invasive lung adenocarcinoma.

The V and J genes are TRBV2 and TRBJ2-7; D is ambiguous. V was pared by 7 bases and J by 4 bases, with 11 bases between. Germline loops: CDR1 SNHLY, CDR2 FYNNEI. The CDR3 loop spans 12 amino acids. This CDR3 is CASTPGRYEQYF. For the CDR3, the DNA is TGTGCCAGCACCCCGGGCCGATACGAGCAGTACTTC. Based on the CDR3 plus reference TRBV2 and TRBJ2-7, the full variable domain is EPEVTQTPSHQVTQMGQEVILRCVPISNHLYFYWYRQILGQKVEFLVSFYNNEISEKSEIFDDQFSVERPDGSNFTLKIRSTKLEDSAMYFCASTPGRYEQYFGPGTRLTVT.

In its sample, this clone was seen a few times. V gene TRBV9 combines with J gene TRBJ2-7; D remains ambiguous. The CDR3 has 14 amino acids. V lost 0 bases to trimming and J lost 2 bases, with 9 bases between them. Germline lookup yields CDR1 SGDLS and CDR2 YYNGEE. This chain's CDR3 is CASSVGAAAYEQYF. DNA of the CDR3: TGTGCCAGCAGCGTAGGCGCAGCCGCCTACGAGCAGTACTTC.

The chain joins TRBV5-1 to TRBJ1-1; maybe TRBD1 (6 bases). V was shortened by 5 bases and J by 5 bases, with 16 bases between the two germline ends. The CDR3 is 14 residues long. The germline V gene has CDR1 SGHRS and CDR2 YFSETQ. The CDR3 region has the DNA TGCGCCAGCAGGAAAGGGGGGCAAAGGACTGAAGCTTTCTTT. Protein sequence: CASRKGGQRTEAFF.

V and J are TRBV4-1 and TRBJ1-5; D is unresolved. V dropped 1 base and J dropped 4 bases, with 17 bases sitting between them. The CDR3 length is 17 residues. Germline V gene sequence: CDR1 MGHRA, CDR2 YSYEKL. CDR3 in amino acids: CASSQVIAFLQNQPQHF. In nucleotides, the CDR3 is TGCGCCAGCAGCCAAGTAATCGCTTTTTTGCAGAATCAGCCCCAGCATTTT.

J is TRBJ2-3 and V is TRBV7-9, with no clear D. The CDR3 length is 13 residues. Per germline, CDR1 SEHNR and CDR2 FQNEAQ (reference sequence). Trimming shortened V by 8 bases and J by 2 bases, and 11 bases separated the two germline ends. The CDR3 region has the DNA TGTGCCAGCTCCGACTGGGACACAGATACGCAGTATTTT. The encoded protein is CASSDWDTDTQYF.

This clone was seen a single time. The genes are TRBV30 and TRBJ1-4; no definite D call. From germline, CDR1 is GTSNPN and CDR2 SVGIG (reference sequence). V was clipped by 7 bases and J by 13 bases, with 10 bases between them. The length of the CDR3 is 9 residues. CDR3 loop: CALPSGLFF. DNA for the CDR3: TGTGCCTTGCCGAGTGGACTGTTTTTT.

V and J are TRBV9 and TRBJ2-1, with D perhaps matching TRBD2 (5 bases). V lost 3 bases to trimming and J lost 7 bases, with 14 bases between them. The CDR3 runs to 14 residues. Germline values: CDR1 SGDLS, CDR2 YYNGEE. The CDR3 spells CASSADSVWNEQFF. CDR3 in DNA: TGTGCCAGCAGCGCCGATAGCGTCTGGAATGAGCAGTTCTTC.

This clone has just a few counts. The chain uses TRBV10-3 and TRBJ2-2; D possibly corresponds to TRBD2 (5 bases). CDR3 length equals 13 residues. Germline V gives CDR1 ENHRY, CDR2 SYGVKD. V gave up 0 bases and J gave up 8 bases, with 7 bases separating them. The CDR3, as DNA: TGTGCCATCAGTGAGTCGAGGGCTGGGGAGCTGTTTTTT. Residues: CAISESRAGELFF.

The chain has TRBV7-9 and TRBJ2-3; D unresolved. Trimming stripped 5 bases from V and 0 bases from J, with 12 bases between. CDR3 length: 15 amino acids. The germline CDR1 and CDR2 sequences are SEHNR and FQNEAQ (reference sequence). This CDR3 is CASSTPQASTDTQYF. The CDR3, as DNA: TGTGCCAGCAGCACCCCCCAGGCTAGCACAGATACGCAGTATTTT.

The chain joins TRBV19 to TRBJ2-1; 11 bases are a match to TRBD1. V shed 9 bases, J shed 6 bases, and the junction held 7 bases outside the gene matches. CDR3 length: 14 residues. Germline V gene lookup returns CDR1 LNHDA and CDR2 SQIVND (reference sequence). CDR3 bases: TGTGCCAGCCGGACAGGGGGCATAGGCAATGAGCAGTTCTTC. It yields the protein CASRTGGIGNEQFF.

This clone has a handful of counts. The V and J genes are TRBV28 and TRBJ2-1, with 8 nucleotides matching TRBD1. The germline V gene has CDR1 MDHEN and CDR2 SYDVKM. The CDR3 loop spans 14 amino acids. V lost 3 bases to trimming and J lost 7 bases; unmatched junction nucleotides: 5. The CDR3 is CASSFYNRGNEQFF. The DNA for the CDR3 is TGTGCCAGCAGTTTCTACAACAGGGGGAATGAGCAGTTCTTC.

The chain uses TRBV28 and TRBJ1-2; D is ambiguous. The germline V and J ends were trimmed by 1 base and 4 bases, with 16 bases remaining between them. The CDR3 totals 16 residues. CDR1 is MDHEN and CDR2 is SYDVKM in the germline V gene. The CDR3 DNA sequence: TGTGCCAGCAGTTTATTACGGTTCCCCCTTTCCTATGGCTACACCTTC. This gives the protein CASSLLRFPLSYGYTF.

The V call is TRBV29-1, the J call TRBJ1-1, with D unresolved. V was trimmed by 4 bases and J by 5 bases, leaving 11 bases between them. The CDR3 consists of 12 residues. In germline, CDR1 is SQVTM, CDR2 ANQGSEA. CDR3 DNA: TGCAGCGTTGTGCTGGGTGTGACTGAAGCTTTCTTT. This encodes CSVVLGVTEAFF.

This chain uses TRBV7-9 with TRBJ2-5; unclear D gene. The CDR3 covers 14 residues. V was trimmed by 1 base and J by 0 bases, leaving 6 bases between them. Germline CDR1 is SEHNR and CDR2 is FQNEAQ (reference sequence). CDR3 residues: CASSLVHYQETQYF. In DNA, the CDR3 is TGTGCCAGCAGCTTAGTACACTACCAAGAGACCCAGTACTTC. Variable domain in full (rest from reference TRBV7-9 and TRBJ2-5): DTGVSQNPRHKITKRGQNVTFRCDPISEHNRLYWYRQTLGQGPEFLTYFQNEAQLEKSRLLSDRFSAERPKGSFSTLEIQRTEQGDSAMYLCASSLVHYQETQYFGPGTRLLVL.

The rearrangement links TRBV2 to TRBJ1-5; 10 positions match TRBD1. The CDR3 has 14 amino acids. Losses at the gene ends were 6 bases for V and 4 bases for J; bases not matched to a gene: 3. CDR1 is SNHLY and CDR2 is FYNNEI in the germline V gene. CDR3 sequence reads: CASRRTGGNQPQHF. The CDR3 DNA sequence: TGTGCCAGCAGAAGGACAGGGGGAAATCAGCCCCAGCATTTT.

V usage is TRBV29-1 and J usage is TRBJ2-7; TRBD2 might be the D (5 bases). The V gene lost 4 bases and the J gene lost 3 bases, with 13 bases spanning the gap. Per germline, CDR1 SQVTM and CDR2 ANQGSEA. The CDR3 is 13 amino acids. The CDR3 sequence is CSVVPDGGYEQYF. The CDR3 nucleotides are TGCAGCGTTGTTCCGGACGGAGGCTACGAGCAGTACTTC.

The chain couples TRBV29-1 to TRBJ2-5, with 9 nucleotides matching TRBD2. The germline V gene encodes CDR1 SQVTM and CDR2 ANQGSEA. The V gene end was trimmed by 6 bases and the J gene end by 1 base; junction bases not matched to a gene: 6. The CDR3 extends over 14 amino acids. Here the CDR3 DNA reads TGCAGCGTCCGACTAGCGGACGTCCAAGAGACCCAGTACTTC. Residues: CSVRLADVQETQYF. The full variable domain, with the rest looked up from reference TRBV29-1 and TRBJ2-5, is SAVISQKPSRDICQRGTSLTIQCQVDSQVTMMFWYRQQPGQSLTLIATANQGSEATYESGFVIDKFPISRPNLTFSTLTVSNMSPEDSSIYLCSVRLADVQETQYFGPGTRLLVL.